This TCR beta chain was profiled in a study of T cells in Graves' hyperthyroidism and ophthalmopathy. Template material for amplifying TCR beta CDR3 regions consisted of RNA transcripts. The TCR CDR3 was amplified in a first-round RT-PCR using the HTBI primer set. MiXCR, run by TCRdb on the multiplex PCR reads, gives a single entry per CDR3 protein. The sample gives about 620,000 distinct CDR3 sequences, under 20% of which show up once; around 4% is in the top ten. The authors deemed Graves' hyperthyroidism stable absent ophthalmopathy progression within 18 months. Investigators excluded patients with uncontrolled infection, other autoimmune disease, pregnancy or lactation. The sequenced sample was blood. This clonotype was obtained from a woman between 25 and 40 years old with Graves' hyperthyroidism.

The CDR3 region has the DNA TGCAGTGCTAGAGAAGAGCCAGGGGGACGAGATCAGCCCCAGCATTTT. Protein sequence: CSAREEPGGRDQPQHF. The V call is TRBV20-1, the J call TRBJ1-5; TRBD1 agrees at 7 bases. There are 16 residues in the CDR3. J gave up 5 bases and V 0 bases, and 10 bases lay outside the gene matches. Germline values: CDR1 DFQATT, CDR2 SNEGSKA (reference sequence).